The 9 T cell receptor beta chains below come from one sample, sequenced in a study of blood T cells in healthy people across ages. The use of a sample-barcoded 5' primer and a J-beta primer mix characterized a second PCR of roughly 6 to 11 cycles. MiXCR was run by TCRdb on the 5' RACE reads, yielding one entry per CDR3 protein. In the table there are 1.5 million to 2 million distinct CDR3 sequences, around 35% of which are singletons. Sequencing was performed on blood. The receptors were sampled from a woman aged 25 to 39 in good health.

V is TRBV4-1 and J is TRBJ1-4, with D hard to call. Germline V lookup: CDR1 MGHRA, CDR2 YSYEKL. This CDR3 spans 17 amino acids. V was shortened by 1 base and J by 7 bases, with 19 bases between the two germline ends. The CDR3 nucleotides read TGCGCCAGCAGCCAAGTCCGTCAGAAGGTCGTGGGTGAAAAACTGTTTTTT. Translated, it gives CASSQVRQKVVGEKLFF.

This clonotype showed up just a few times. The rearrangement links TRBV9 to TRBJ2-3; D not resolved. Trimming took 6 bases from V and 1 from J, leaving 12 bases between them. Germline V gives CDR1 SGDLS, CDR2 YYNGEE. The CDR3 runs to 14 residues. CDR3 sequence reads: CASTEGGGTDTQYF. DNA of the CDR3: TGTGCCAGCACGGAAGGTGGGGGCACAGATACGCAGTATTTT.

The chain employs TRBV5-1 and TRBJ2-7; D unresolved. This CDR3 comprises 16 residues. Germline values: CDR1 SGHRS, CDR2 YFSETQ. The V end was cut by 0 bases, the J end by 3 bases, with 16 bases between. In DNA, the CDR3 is TGCGCCAGCAGCTTGGGGACGGATATGGCCCGCTACGAGCAGTACTTC. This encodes CASSLGTDMARYEQYF.

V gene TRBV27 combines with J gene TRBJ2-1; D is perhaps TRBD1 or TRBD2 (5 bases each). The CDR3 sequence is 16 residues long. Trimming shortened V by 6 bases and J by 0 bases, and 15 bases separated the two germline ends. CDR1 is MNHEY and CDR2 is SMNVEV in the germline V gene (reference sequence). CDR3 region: CASSPRVRGSYNEQFF. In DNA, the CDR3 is TGTGCCAGCAGCCCCAGGGTGAGGGGCTCCTACAATGAGCAGTTCTTC.

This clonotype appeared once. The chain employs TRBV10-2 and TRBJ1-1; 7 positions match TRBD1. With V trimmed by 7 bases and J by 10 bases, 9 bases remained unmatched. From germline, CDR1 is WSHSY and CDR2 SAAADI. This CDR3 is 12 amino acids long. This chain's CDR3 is CASTQGEVTAFF. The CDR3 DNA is TGCGCCAGCACCCAGGGGGAGGTTACAGCTTTCTTT.

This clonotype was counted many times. CDR3 coding DNA: TGCAGCGTCGCAATGGACAGTTCCAGTGGATACGAGCAGTACTTC. Protein sequence: CSVAMDSSSGYEQYF. The chain uses TRBV29-1 and TRBJ2-7; TRBD1 is a possible D gene (6 bases). Germline V lookup: CDR1 SQVTM, CDR2 ANQGSEA. Trimming took off 6 bases at V and 4 bases at J, with 22 bases between the two ends. CDR3 size: 15 residues.

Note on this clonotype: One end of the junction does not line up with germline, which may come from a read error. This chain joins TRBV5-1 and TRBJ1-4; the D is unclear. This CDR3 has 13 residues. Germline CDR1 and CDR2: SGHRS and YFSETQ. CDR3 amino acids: CASSGSSIEKRFF. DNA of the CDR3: TGCGCCAGCAGCGGAAGTTCGATAGAAAAACGGTTTTTT.

CDR3 loop: CASSSTRGKTYEQYF. As DNA, the CDR3 is TGTGCCAGCAGCTCCACACGGGGAAAGACCTACGAGCAGTACTTC. J is TRBJ2-5 and V is TRBV11-2, with a tentative D call TRBD2 (5 bases). The DNA end is more similar to TRBJ2-7, so the J call may be wrong. The CDR3 length is 15 residues. CDR1 and CDR2 (germline): SGHAT, FQNNGV.

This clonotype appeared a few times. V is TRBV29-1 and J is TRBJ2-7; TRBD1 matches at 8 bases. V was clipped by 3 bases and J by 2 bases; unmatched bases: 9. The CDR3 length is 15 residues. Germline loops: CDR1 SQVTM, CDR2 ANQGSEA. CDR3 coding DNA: TGCAGCGTTGACGGGACAGGCGATTCGACCTACGAGCAGTACTTC. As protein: CSVDGTGDSTYEQYF.